The 20 T cell receptor beta chains listed next were all sequenced from one sample in a study of cytomegalovirus exposure and HLA in healthy donors. This PCR relied on a set of 60 Vbeta primers and 13 Jbeta primers. Sequenced by immunoSEQ multiplex PCR; TCRdb stores in-frame clones only, minus some. The sample includes approximately 100,000 clones, roughly 70% of them seen just once. Sequencing used PBMCs. These TCRs come from a man aged 40-50 years in good health and CMV-seronegative.

This clone was recorded many times. The rearrangement joins TRBV28 to TRBJ1-1; weak D call: TRBD1 (6 bases). V dropped 6 bases and J dropped 5 bases, with 16 bases sitting between them. The CDR3 has 14 amino acids. Germline-derived CDR1 and CDR2 are MDHEN and SYDVKM. The CDR3 region is CASRIRGSGTEAFF. The CDR3 DNA is TGTGCCAGCAGAATCAGGGGATCTGGAACTGAAGCTTTCTTT. The full variable domain, its missing parts supplied by reference TRBV28 and TRBJ1-1, is DVKVTQSSRYLVKRTGEKVFLECVQDMDHENMFWYRQDPGLGLRLIYFSYDVKMKEKGDIPEGYSVSREKKERFSLILESASTNQTSMYLCASRIRGSGTEAFFGQGTRLTVV.

The chain couples TRBV2 to TRBJ1-6; D unclear. The ends were cut back, 2 bases at V and 2 bases at J, with 4 bases in the middle. Germline V gives CDR1 SNHLY, CDR2 FYNNEI. This CDR3 comprises 14 residues. CDR3 in DNA: TGTGCCAGCAGTGAACTACCCTATAATTCACCCCTCCACTTT. This sequence encodes CASSELPYNSPLHF. The entire variable domain, with the rest obtained from reference TRBV2 and TRBJ1-6, is as follows: EPEVTQTPSHQVTQMGQEVILRCVPISNHLYFYWYRQILGQKVEFLVSFYNNEISEKSEIFDDQFSVERPDGSNFTLKIRSTKLEDSAMYFCASSELPYNSPLHFGNGTRLTVT.

This rearrangement joins TRBV4-3 to TRBJ1-6; 7 positions agree with TRBD1. The CDR3 contains 15 residues. From germline, CDR1 is LGHNA and CDR2 YSLEER. The ends lost 3 bases at V and 7 bases at J; junction bases unmatched: 6. The CDR3 DNA follows: TGCGCCAGCAGCCACTGGACAGGTGACAATTCACCCCTCCACTTT. Translation gives CASSHWTGDNSPLHF.

This clone was recorded only once. The chain uses TRBV27 and TRBJ1-2; TRBD1 is a possible D gene (5 bases). Germline assignment: CDR1 MNHEY and CDR2 SMNVEV (reference sequence). Trimming shortened V by 5 bases and J by 3 bases, and 19 bases separated the two germline ends. This CDR3 contains 16 residues. The CDR3 is CASSPTTVPIDYGYTF. The CDR3 DNA sequence: TGTGCCAGCAGTCCAACGACAGTTCCAATTGACTATGGCTACACCTTC.

The rearrangement uses TRBV27 and TRBJ1-2; D is unresolved. CDR3 length equals 18 residues. The germline V gene encodes CDR1 MNHEY and CDR2 SMNVEV (reference sequence). V dropped 5 bases and J dropped 0 bases, with 22 bases sitting between them. This CDR3 reads CASSPLNRGYSTNYGYTF. CDR3 DNA: TGTGCCAGCAGTCCACTTAATCGGGGATACAGTACTAACTATGGCTACACCTTC.

This clone was recorded only once. The gene calls are TRBV14 and TRBJ2-1; TRBD2 might be the D (5 bases). CDR1 is SGHDN, CDR2 FVKESK, per germline. V was shortened by 4 bases and J by 7 bases, with 11 bases between the two germline ends. This CDR3 has 13 amino acids. The chain's CDR3 is CASSPFRTNEQFF. CDR3 DNA sequence: TGTGCCAGCAGCCCATTTAGGACTAATGAGCAGTTCTTC.

In its sample, this clone was seen once. The chain joins TRBV7-6 to TRBJ1-6; D call uncertain. Germline CDR1 is SGHVS and CDR2 is FNYEAQ. Trimming stripped 1 base from V and 3 bases from J, with 7 bases between. This CDR3 is built from 15 residues. The CDR3 DNA follows: TGTGCCAGCAGCTTAGTCCAAAACTATAATTCACCCCTCCACTTT. Protein sequence: CASSLVQNYNSPLHF.

This clone appeared a single time. J is TRBJ1-4 and V is TRBV7-2; the D gene is possibly TRBD1 (5 bases). Trimming cost V 3 bases and J 11 bases, with 13 bases left between them. The CDR3 extends over 13 amino acids. In germline, CDR1 is SGHTA, CDR2 FQGNSA. The CDR3 nucleotides are TGTGCCAGCAGCTTGCCAGGGCTAGGGAAACTGTTTTTT. As protein: CASSLPGLGKLFF.

This clone turned up a few times. The rearrangement joins TRBV28 to TRBJ1-5; 7 positions match TRBD1. The CDR3 spans 15 residues. V lost 6 bases to trimming and J lost 2 bases; unmatched junction nucleotides: 7. Germline CDR1 reads MDHEN; CDR2 reads SYDVKM. The CDR3 nucleotides are TGTGCCAGCAGCCACAGGGGTAGGGGCAATCAGCCCCAGCATTTT. This codes for CASSHRGRGNQPQHF.

The V gene is TRBV7-3, the J gene TRBJ1-2, with 9 bases lining up with TRBD1. After removal of 3 bases from V and 8 bases from J, the junction contained 13 bases not matched to a gene. Germline V gene sequence: CDR1 SGHTA, CDR2 FQGTGA. The CDR3 has 16 amino acids. CDR3 sequence: CASSFAATGGSGGYTF. For the CDR3, the DNA is TGTGCCAGCAGCTTTGCGGCTACAGGGGGCTCGGGAGGCTACACCTTC.

The sample holds a few counts of this clone. The V call is TRBV7-9, the J call TRBJ1-2; TRBD1 matches at 10 bases. The CDR3 runs 15 residues. The germline V gene encodes CDR1 SEHNR and CDR2 FQNEAQ (reference sequence). Trimming cost V 5 bases and J 7 bases; bases outside gene matches: 10. The chain's CDR3 is CASSARDRGLVGYTF. The CDR3 nucleotides read TGTGCCAGCAGCGCACGGGACAGGGGTTTAGTTGGCTACACCTTC.

This chain connects TRBV15 to TRBJ2-5; a weak D match, TRBD1 (7 bases). Germline CDR1 and CDR2: LNHNV and YYDKDF (reference sequence). The CDR3 is made up of 15 amino acids. V lost 3 bases and J 5 bases, leaving 16 bases between the germline ends. The CDR3 bases are TGTGCCACCAGCAGGAGACTAGGCAGGGGGGAGACCCAGTACTTC. It yields the protein CATSRRLGRGETQYF.

The gene calls are TRBV15 and TRBJ1-1; D might be TRBD1 (5 bases). Trimming shortened V by 2 bases and J by 0 bases, and 10 bases separated the two germline ends. The CDR3 totals 15 residues. Germline CDR1 reads LNHNV; CDR2 reads YYDKDF (reference sequence). The CDR3 nucleotides are TGTGCCACCAGCAGACCGCGGGGCCTGAACACTGAAGCTTTCTTT. Translated, it gives CATSRPRGLNTEAFF.

A single count supports this clone. The gene calls are TRBV5-1 and TRBJ2-3; 11 bases agree with TRBD1. Germline CDR1 and CDR2: SGHRS and YFSETQ. V was clipped by 3 bases and J by 3 bases; unmatched bases: 0. This CDR3 comprises 14 residues. The CDR3 DNA follows: TGCGCCAGCAGCTGGGACAGGGGGACAGATACGCAGTATTTT. Protein: CASSWDRGTDTQYF.

The chain employs TRBV28 and TRBJ1-5, with a possible D match to TRBD1 (6 bases). V was clipped by 6 bases and J by 0 bases, with 12 bases between them. Germline CDR1 is MDHEN and CDR2 is SYDVKM. The length of the CDR3 is 15 residues. In nucleotides, the CDR3 is TGTGCCAGCAGGAGGGGGGGCCTTAGCAATCAGCCCCAGCATTTT. This sequence encodes CASRRGGLSNQPQHF.

This clone was recorded a few times. The V gene is TRBV4-1, the J gene TRBJ2-7; 10 bases align to TRBD1. The CDR3 is 17 residues long. Germline V gives CDR1 MGHRA, CDR2 YSYEKL. The V segment lost 0 bases and the J segment 2 bases; nucleotides outside the gene matches: 7. The CDR3 bases are TGCGCCAGCAGCCAAGAGAGGGGACAGGGGTACACCTACGAGCAGTACTTC. Amino acid sequence: CASSQERGQGYTYEQYF.

The rearrangement uses TRBV19 and TRBJ1-5, with D perhaps matching TRBD1 (5 bases). V was shortened by 2 bases and J by 4 bases, with 9 bases between the two germline ends. CDR3 length: 14 residues. Germline V gene data show CDR1 as LNHDA and CDR2 as SQIVND (reference sequence). CDR3 residues: CASSIRGSNQPQHF. Written as DNA, the CDR3 is TGTGCCAGTAGTATACGGGGGAGTAATCAGCCCCAGCATTTT.

V is TRBV2 and J is TRBJ1-1, with unresolved D. Between the trimmed V and J ends, which lost 7 bases and 1 base, there was a span of 10 bases. Germline V gene data show CDR1 as SNHLY and CDR2 as FYNNEI. The CDR3 runs to 13 residues. CDR3: CASIRGRNTEAFF. CDR3 DNA: TGTGCCAGCATACGAGGGAGGAACACTGAAGCTTTCTTT.

This clone was picked up one time. CDR3 loop: CASSAGLGQPQHF. The CDR3 region has the DNA TGTGCCAGTTCCGCAGGGTTGGGGCAGCCCCAGCATTTT. The chain couples TRBV27 to TRBJ1-5; weak D call: TRBD1 (5 bases). The V and J ends lost 9 bases and 7 bases respectively, with 16 bases between them. The CDR3 is made up of 13 amino acids. CDR1 and CDR2 from the germline V gene are MNHEY and SMNVEV (reference sequence).

This sequence joins TRBV7-9 and TRBJ1-2; TRBD1 matches 7 bases. This CDR3 region has 14 residues. CDR1 and CDR2 from the germline V gene are SEHNR and FQNEAQ (reference sequence). V lost 5 bases to trimming and J lost 10 bases; unmatched junction nucleotides: 13. CDR3 sequence: CASSQIPGQPSYTF. The CDR3 region has the DNA TGTGCCAGCAGCCAAATACCGGGACAGCCCTCCTACACCTTC. The whole variable domain, remainder taken from reference TRBV7-9 and TRBJ1-2, is DTGVSQNPRHKITKRGQNVTFRCDPISEHNRLYWYRQTLGQGPEFLTYFQNEAQLEKSRLLSDRFSAERPKGSFSTLEIQRTEQGDSAMYLCASSQIPGQPSYTFGSGTRLTVV.